This TCR beta chain is from a study of CD8+CD57+ T cells in acquired aplastic anemia (dated by TCRdb to the late 2010s). Concerning the study at large: Extracted DNA from sorted CD4+ and CD8+ cells averaged about 3.4 ug, ranging from roughly 0.19 to 27.4 ug. A CD8+CD57+ expansion meant a frequency higher than the mean frequency seen in healthy subjects. Overall results and qualifications from the work: Around 30 CD8+ CDR3 sequences were shared between patients and controls but appeared highly expressed in patients and within their immunodominant clones. CD8+ Simpson's diversity did not differ significantly between patients and healthy controls (P=0.060).

TCR beta VDJ combination and CDR3 sequence profiling used genomic DNA as the template. TCR repertoire sequencing was run on an Illumina HiSeq 2000. The source study handled its data this way. Repertoires were assessed using TRBV/TRBJ rearrangement plots, CDR3 size and DJ length profiles, and Simpson's diversity index. The immunodominant clone was defined as the most abundant DNA sequence in deep sequencing data. CDR3 amino acid sequences were screened for sharing across subjects and were compared with published repertoires and the VDJdb database. TCRdb reanalyzed the raw reads on its own, using fastp at Q25 for trimming and MiXCR for clone calling, and kept in-frame beta chains. Each entry merges the rows of one CDR3 protein and shows their most common DNA and genes. The V and J calls here are based on TCRdb, not the publication. The sample includes some 170,000 distinct CDR3 sequences, with roughly 48% observed a single time. 1.1% of the sample is in the top ten clones.

This clonotype was observed at least ten times. Its antigen is still unknown. Qualities for individual bases were not recorded, and no much larger clone is one base off. The CDR3 runs 15 residues from the cysteine to the phenylalanine. Only the CDR3 part of the read is kept: 45 bases, read in frame from the first base. The junction carries 11 bases between V and J, which are trimmed by 0 bases and 4 bases respectively. CDR1 and CDR2 were assigned from the germline V gene as ENHRY and SYGVKD. Expansion of CD8+CD57+ cells had been shown by flow cytometry in the patients chosen for sequencing. Every patient had a diagnosis of severe acquired aplastic anemia based on International Study of Aplastic Anemia and Agranulocytosis and Camitta criteria. No therapy had been received by the patients at the time of blood sampling. TCR repertoires of sorted CD4+ and CD8+ blood T cells from severe aplastic anemia patients and healthy subjects were deep-sequenced in the study. Patients were enrolled in the USA under clinicaltrials.gov protocols 00001620, 01623167, 00001397, 00071045, 00081523 and 00961064. Ficoll-Paque density gradient centrifugation was used to isolate peripheral blood mononuclear cells. Before DNA extraction, CD4+ and CD8+ T cells were sorted by FACS or by magnetic beads.

Sequenced: sorted CD4+, CD8+, or CD8+CD57+ T cells (not recorded which) from PBMCs. This TCR was sampled from a human donor with aplastic anemia. The chain is made from TRBV10-3 and TRBJ2-3; the D element might be TRBD1 or TRBD2, as each aligns at 5 bases. The base sequence is TGTGCCATCAGTGAGTCGGGGGTTTGGGCAGATACGCAGTATTTT. It is translated as CAISESGVWADTQYF.